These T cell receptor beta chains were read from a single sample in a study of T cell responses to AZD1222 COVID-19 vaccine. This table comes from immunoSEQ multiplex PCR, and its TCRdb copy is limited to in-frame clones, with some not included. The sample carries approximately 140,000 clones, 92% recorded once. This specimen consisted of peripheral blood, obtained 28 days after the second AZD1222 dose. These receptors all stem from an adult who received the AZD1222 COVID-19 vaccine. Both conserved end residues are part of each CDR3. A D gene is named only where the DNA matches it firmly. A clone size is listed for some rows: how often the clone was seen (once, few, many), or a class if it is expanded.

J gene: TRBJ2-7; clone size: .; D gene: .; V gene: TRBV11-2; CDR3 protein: CASSLQGYEQYF; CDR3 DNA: TGTGCCAGCAGTCTACAGGGTTACGAGCAGTACTTC
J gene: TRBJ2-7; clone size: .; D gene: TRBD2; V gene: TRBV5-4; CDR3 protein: CASSSGLAGGPTREQYF; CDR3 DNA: TGTGCCAGCAGCTCTGGACTAGCGGGAGGGCCCACGAGGGAGCAGTACTTC
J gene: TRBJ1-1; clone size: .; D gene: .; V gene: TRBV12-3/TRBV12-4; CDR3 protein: CASSRPKDTEAFF; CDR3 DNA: TGTGCCAGCAGTCGGCCAAAGGACACTGAAGCTTTCTTT
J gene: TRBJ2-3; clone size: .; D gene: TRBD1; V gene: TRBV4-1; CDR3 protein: CASSQAGTGVTDTQYF; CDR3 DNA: TGCGCCAGCAGTCAAGCCGGGACAGGGGTCACAGATACGCAGTATTTT
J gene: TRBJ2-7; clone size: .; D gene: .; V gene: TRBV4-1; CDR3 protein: CASSSTSGTEQYF; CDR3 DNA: TGCGCCAGCAGCAGTACCTCTGGAACTGAGCAGTACTTC
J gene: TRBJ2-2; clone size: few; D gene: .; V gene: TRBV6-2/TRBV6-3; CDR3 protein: CASSHETANTGELFF; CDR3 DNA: TGTGCCAGCAGCCACGAGACAGCGAACACCGGGGAGCTGTTTTTT
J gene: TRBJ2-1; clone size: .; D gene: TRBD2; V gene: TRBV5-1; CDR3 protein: CASSPRTSGTGEQFF; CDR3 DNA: TGCGCCAGCAGCCCAAGGACTAGCGGGACCGGTGAGCAGTTCTTC
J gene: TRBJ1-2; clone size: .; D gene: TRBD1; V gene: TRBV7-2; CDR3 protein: CASSRTNSGTANYGYTF; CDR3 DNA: TGTGCCAGCAGTCGCACCAATTCCGGGACAGCTAACTATGGCTACACCTTC
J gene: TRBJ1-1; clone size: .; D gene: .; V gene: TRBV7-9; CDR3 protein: CASSLSEEGTEAFF; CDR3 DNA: TGTGCCAGCAGCTTATCGGAGGAGGGCACTGAAGCTTTCTTT
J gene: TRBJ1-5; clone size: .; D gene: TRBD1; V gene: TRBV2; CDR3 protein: CGSSSAGGGQPQHF; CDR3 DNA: TGTGGCAGCAGCTCTGCAGGGGGCGGTCAGCCCCAGCATTTT
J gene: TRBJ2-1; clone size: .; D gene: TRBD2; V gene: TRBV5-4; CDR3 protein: CASSAPGTTGAYNEQFF; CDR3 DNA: TGTGCCAGCAGCGCCCCCGGGACTACAGGCGCCTACAATGAGCAGTTCTTC
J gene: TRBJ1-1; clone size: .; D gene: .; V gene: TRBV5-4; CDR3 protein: CASSPAFSWGMGGRNTEAFF; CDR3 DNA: TGTGCCAGCAGCCCCGCATTTAGCTGGGGAATGGGTGGTAGGAACACTGAAGCTTTCTTT
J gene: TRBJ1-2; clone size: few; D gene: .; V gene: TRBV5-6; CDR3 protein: CASSLARPIYGYTF; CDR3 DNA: TGTGCCAGCAGCTTGGCACGACCGATCTATGGCTACACCTTC
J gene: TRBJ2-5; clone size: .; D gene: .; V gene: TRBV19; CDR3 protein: CASSRMAQETQYF; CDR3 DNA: TGTGCCAGTAGTCGCATGGCCCAAGAGACCCAGTACTTC
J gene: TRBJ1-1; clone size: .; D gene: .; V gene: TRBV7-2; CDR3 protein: CASSLGHLLNTEAFF; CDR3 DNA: TGTGCCAGCAGCTTAGGACATTTACTGAACACTGAAGCTTTCTTT
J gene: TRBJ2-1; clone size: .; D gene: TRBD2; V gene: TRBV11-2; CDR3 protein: CASSSSGGAPNEQFF; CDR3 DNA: TGTGCCAGCAGCTCTAGCGGGGGGGCCCCCAATGAGCAGTTCTTC
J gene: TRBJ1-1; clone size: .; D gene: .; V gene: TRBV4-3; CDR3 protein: CASSQDRQNTEAFF; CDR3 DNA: TGCGCCAGCAGCCAAGATAGACAGAACACTGAAGCTTTCTTT
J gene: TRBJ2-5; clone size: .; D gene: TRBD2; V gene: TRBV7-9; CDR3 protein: CASSPGLAAETQYF; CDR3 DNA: TGTGCCAGCAGCCCAGGACTAGCAGCTGAGACCCAGTACTTC
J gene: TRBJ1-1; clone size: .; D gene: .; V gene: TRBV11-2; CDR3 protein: CASSLDTPLKGTEAFF; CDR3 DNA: TGTGCCAGCAGCTTAGACACGCCGCTAAAGGGGACTGAAGCTTTCTTT
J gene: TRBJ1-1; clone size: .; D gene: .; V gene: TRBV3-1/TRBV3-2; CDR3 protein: CASSPRRGATEAFF; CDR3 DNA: TGTGCCAGCAGCCCTCGCCGGGGTGCTACTGAAGCTTTCTTT
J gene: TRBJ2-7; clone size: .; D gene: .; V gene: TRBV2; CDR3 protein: CASSANYEQYF; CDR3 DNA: TGTGCCAGCAGTGCTAACTACGAGCAGTACTTC
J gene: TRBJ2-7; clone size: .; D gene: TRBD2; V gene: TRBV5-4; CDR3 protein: CASSSKREGLYEQYF; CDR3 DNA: TGTGCCAGCAGCTCAAAGCGGGAGGGCCTTTACGAGCAGTACTTC
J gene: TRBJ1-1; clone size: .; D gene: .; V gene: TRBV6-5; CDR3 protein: CASSSGPYLNTEAFF; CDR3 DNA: TGTGCCAGCAGTTCCGGGCCTTATTTGAACACTGAAGCTTTCTTT
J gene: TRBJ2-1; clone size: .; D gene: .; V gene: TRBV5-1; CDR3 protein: CASSLGVEQFF; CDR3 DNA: TGCGCCAGCAGCTTGGGAGTCGAGCAGTTCTTC
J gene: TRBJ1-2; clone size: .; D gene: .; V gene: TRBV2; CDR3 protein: CASSRVGGAYGYTF; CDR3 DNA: TGTGCCAGCAGTAGGGTCGGGGGCGCCTATGGCTACACCTTC
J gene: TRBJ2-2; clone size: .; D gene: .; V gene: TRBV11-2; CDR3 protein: CASSLDQQGATGELFF; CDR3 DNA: TGTGCCAGCAGCTTAGATCAACAGGGAGCAACCGGGGAGCTGTTTTTT
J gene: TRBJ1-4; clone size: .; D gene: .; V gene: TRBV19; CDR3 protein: CASSIRWGKNEKLFF; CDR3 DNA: TGTGCCAGTAGTATAAGATGGGGGAAGAACGAAAAACTGTTTTTT
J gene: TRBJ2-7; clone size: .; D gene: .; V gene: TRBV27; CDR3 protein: CASSLSRLGANYEQYF; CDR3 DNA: TGTGCCAGCAGTTTATCCAGGCTGGGGGCGAACTACGAGCAGTACTTC
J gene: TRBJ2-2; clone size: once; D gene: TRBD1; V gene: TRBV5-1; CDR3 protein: CASSFLQGDNTGELFF; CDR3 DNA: TGCGCCAGCAGCTTTTTACAGGGGGATAACACCGGGGAGCTGTTTTTT
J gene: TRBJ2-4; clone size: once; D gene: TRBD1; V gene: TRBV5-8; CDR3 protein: CASSFGTVLAKNIQYF; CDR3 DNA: TGTGCCAGCAGCTTTGGGACAGTTTTAGCCAAAAACATTCAGTACTTC
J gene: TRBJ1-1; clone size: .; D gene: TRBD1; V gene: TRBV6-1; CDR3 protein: CASSDRGLRTFF; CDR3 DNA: TGTGCCAGCAGTGACAGGGGGCTGAGGACTTTCTTT
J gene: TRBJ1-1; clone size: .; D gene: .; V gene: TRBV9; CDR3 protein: CASSPAPGQRALNTEAFF; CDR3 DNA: TGTGCCAGCAGCCCAGCCCCGGGACAACGGGCCCTGAACACTGAAGCTTTCTTT
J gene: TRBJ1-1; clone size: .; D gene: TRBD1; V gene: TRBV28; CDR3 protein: CASSLQGERGAFF; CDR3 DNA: TGTGCCAGCAGTCTACAGGGGGAAAGGGGAGCTTTCTTT
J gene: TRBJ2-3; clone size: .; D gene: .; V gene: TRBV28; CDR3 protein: CASSPPGPRGADTQYF; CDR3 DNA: TGTGCCAGCAGCCCCCCGGGGCCCAGGGGGGCAGATACGCAGTATTTT
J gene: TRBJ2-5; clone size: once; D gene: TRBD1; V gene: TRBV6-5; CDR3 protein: CASSYGGQGQTQYF; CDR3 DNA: TGTGCCAGCAGTTACGGGGGACAGGGTCAGACCCAGTACTTC
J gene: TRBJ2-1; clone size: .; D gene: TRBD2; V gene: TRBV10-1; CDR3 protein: CASSNPSGINNEQFF; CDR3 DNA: TGCGCCAGCAGCAATCCTAGCGGGATAAACAATGAGCAGTTCTTC
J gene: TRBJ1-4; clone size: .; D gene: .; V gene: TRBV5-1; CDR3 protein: CASSLEGPATNEKLFF; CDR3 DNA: TGCGCCAGCAGCTTAGAGGGGCCTGCAACTAATGAAAAACTGTTTTTT
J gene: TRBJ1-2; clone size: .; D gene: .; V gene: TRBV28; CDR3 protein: CASRPTAITPFRYGYTF; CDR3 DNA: TGTGCCAGCAGACCAACAGCTATAACACCTTTCCGTTATGGCTACACCTTC
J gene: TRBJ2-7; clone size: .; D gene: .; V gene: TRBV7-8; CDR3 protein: CASSLPGTASSYEQYF; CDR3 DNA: TGTGCCAGCAGCTTACCCGGGACTGCGAGCTCCTACGAGCAGTACTTC
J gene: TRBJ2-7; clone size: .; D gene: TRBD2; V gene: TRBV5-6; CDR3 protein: CASSFLTSGSYEQYF; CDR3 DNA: TGTGCCAGCAGCTTTCTTACTAGCGGGAGCTACGAGCAGTACTTC
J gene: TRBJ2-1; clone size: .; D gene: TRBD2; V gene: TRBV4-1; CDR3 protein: CASSLAGDEQFF; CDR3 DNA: TGCGCCAGCAGTCTAGCGGGAGATGAGCAGTTCTTC
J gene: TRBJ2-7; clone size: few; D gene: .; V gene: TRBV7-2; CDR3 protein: CASSLGSQAGEQYF; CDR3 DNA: TGTGCCAGCAGCTTAGGTAGCCAGGCGGGCGAGCAGTACTTC
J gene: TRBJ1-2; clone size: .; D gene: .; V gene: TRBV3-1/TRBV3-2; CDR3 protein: CASSQEGIYGYTF; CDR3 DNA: TGTGCCAGCAGCCAAGAGGGTATCTATGGCTACACCTTC
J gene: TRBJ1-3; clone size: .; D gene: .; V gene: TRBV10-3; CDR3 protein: CAISESGRLIPGNTIYF; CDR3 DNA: TGTGCCATCAGTGAGTCGGGACGGCTGATCCCTGGAAACACCATATATTTT
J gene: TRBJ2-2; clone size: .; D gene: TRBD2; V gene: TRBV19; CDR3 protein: CASSITSGGRAGELFF; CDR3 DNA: TGTGCCAGTAGTATCACTAGCGGGGGCCGGGCCGGGGAGCTGTTTTTT
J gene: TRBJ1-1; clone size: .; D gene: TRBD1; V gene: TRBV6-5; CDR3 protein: CASSSDSRGPNTEAFF; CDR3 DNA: TGTGCCAGCAGTTCGGATTCCAGGGGGCCGAACACTGAAGCTTTCTTT
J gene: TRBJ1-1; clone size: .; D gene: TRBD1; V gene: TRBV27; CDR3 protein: CASSWPGQGASEAFF; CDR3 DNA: TGTGCCAGCAGTTGGCCGGGACAGGGGGCTTCTGAAGCTTTCTTT
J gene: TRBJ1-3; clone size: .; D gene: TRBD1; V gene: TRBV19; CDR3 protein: CASVPGQGYAGNTIYF; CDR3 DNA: TGTGCCAGCGTACCGGGACAGGGTTACGCTGGAAACACCATATATTTT
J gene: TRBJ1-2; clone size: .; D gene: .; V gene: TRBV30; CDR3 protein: CAWSVIGGYGYTF; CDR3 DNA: TGTGCCTGGAGTGTAATAGGGGGGTATGGCTACACCTTC
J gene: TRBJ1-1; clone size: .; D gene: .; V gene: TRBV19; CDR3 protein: CASSINSLNTEAFF; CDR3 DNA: TGTGCCAGTAGTATTAACAGCTTGAACACTGAAGCTTTCTTT